This T cell receptor beta chain was sequenced for a study of T cells expressing NK-cell markers. The CDR3 spans 14 residues. Per germline, CDR1 DFQATT and CDR2 SNEGSKA (reference sequence). TCRdb reworked the 5' RACE reads into one entry per CDR3 protein, no DNA. This sample's table reports approximately 460,000 distinct CDR3 sequences. About this clonotype: What it recognizes is unknown.

Study results and caveats: No clear determination of HCMV specificity was made for expanded NKG2C+ T cell clones.

Sequenced input: blood T cells: a sorted CD56 or NKG2C T cell subset, CD4+ or CD8+ T cells, or bulk PBMC T cells (not recorded which). The chain recombines TRBV20-1 with TRBJ1-2. The TCR sequence derives from a woman aged 18 to 75 in good health. CDR3 loop: CSARDRGPGYGYTF.